This TCR beta chain was sequenced in a study of radiotherapy plus CTLA-4 blockade in lung cancer. Findings of the study overall: The study found tumor-derived TCR clones expanded in blood after radiotherapy plus ipilimumab.

V was clipped by 1 base and J by 0 bases, with 5 bases between them. Looked up from germline, CDR1 is SGHTS and CDR2 is YDEGEE. The CDR3 loop spans 14 amino acids. Of note for this clone: Its matching antigen is unknown.

TCRdb's table, derived via immunoSEQ multiplex PCR, lists solely in-frame clones and lacks some. The repertoire holds about 66,000 clones, with approximately 80% as singletons. The sequencing here drew on peripheral blood, taken from a patient treated with radiotherapy plus ipilimumab. The gene calls are TRBV5-8 and TRBJ2-4, with D hard to call. The clonotype was recovered from a human donor with non-small cell lung cancer who had a partial response to radiotherapy plus ipilimumab. CDR3 loop: CASSLHRAKNIQYF. The DNA for the CDR3 is TGTGCCAGCAGCTTGCACAGAGCCAAAAACATTCAGTACTTC.